A single sample is the source of the 29 T cell receptor beta chains below, sequenced in a study of shared clonotypes between healthy human individuals. Method: immunoSEQ multiplex PCR; TCRdb's copy keeps in-frame clones and lacks some. The sample contains about 380,000 clones, 95% to 97% of which appear only once. Sequencing input: memory CD8+ T cells sorted from blood. The subset here: CD45RO+ cells pooled with CCR7-negative TemRA cells. Receptor source: a man aged 25 to 40 in good health.

Only one count was recorded for this clone. This chain joins TRBV19 and TRBJ1-4, with D possibly being TRBD1 (6 bases). Trimming removed 4 bases from V and 8 bases from J, with 11 bases in between. Germline values: CDR1 LNHDA, CDR2 SQIVND (reference sequence). This CDR3 spans 13 amino acids. CDR3 bases: TGTGCCAGTAGTAAGGCAGGGGACGAAAAACTGTTTTTT. This codes for CASSKAGDEKLFF.

This chain joins TRBV10-1 and TRBJ2-7; possible D gene TRBD1, 6 bases. This CDR3 region has 12 residues. The V gene lost 5 bases and the J gene lost 4 bases, with 9 bases spanning the gap. Germline V gene data show CDR1 as WNHNN and CDR2 as SYGVQD (reference sequence). The CDR3 reads CASSIQGYEQYF. DNA for the CDR3: TGCGCCAGCAGTATACAGGGATACGAGCAGTACTTC.

The V and J genes are TRBV6-5 and TRBJ2-3; 7 positions agree with TRBD2. Looked up from germline, CDR1 is MNHEY and CDR2 is SVGAGI. The CDR3 is made up of 15 amino acids. Trimming took 2 bases from V and 0 from J; bases not matched to a gene: 2. The CDR3 loop reads CASSYVAGSTDTQYF. The CDR3 DNA follows: TGTGCCAGCAGTTACGTAGCGGGTAGCACAGATACGCAGTATTTT.

The chain is built from TRBV10-3 and TRBJ2-1; unclear D gene. The CDR3 covers 14 residues. V was clipped by 4 bases and J by 0 bases, with 7 bases between them. CDR1 ENHRY and CDR2 SYGVKD come from the germline V gene. The CDR3 DNA follows: TGTGCCATCAGTGGGGCTAGCTCCTACAATGAGCAGTTCTTC. Translated, it gives CAISGASSYNEQFF.

The gene calls are TRBV5-1 and TRBJ2-7, with TRBD1 matching 11 bases. Germline V gene lookup returns CDR1 SGHRS and CDR2 YFSETQ. With V trimmed by 6 bases and J by 4 bases, 9 bases remained unmatched. The CDR3 contains 15 residues. CDR3 bases: TGCGCCAGCACCTCCGGGACAGGGGGTTTTTACGAGCAGTACTTC. This codes for CASTSGTGGFYEQYF.

CDR3 DNA sequence: TGTGCCAGTAGTTCGTCCAGCGGGAGAGGGGAGACCCAGTACTTC. Translation gives CASSSSSGRGETQYF. This rearrangement joins TRBV19 to TRBJ2-5; the match to TRBD2 covers 8 bases. Trimming took 5 bases from V and 5 from J; bases not matched to a gene: 10. The CDR3 is 15 residues long. The V gene's germline CDR1 is LNHDA and CDR2 SQIVND (reference sequence).

The chain couples TRBV4-1 to TRBJ1-3; TRBD1 aligns across 9 bases. V shed 0 bases, J shed 4 bases, and the junction held 10 bases outside the gene matches. Germline assignment: CDR1 MGHRA and CDR2 YSYEKL. The CDR3 loop spans 18 amino acids. The CDR3 reads CASSQERRGQGKGNTIYF. CDR3 sequence (DNA): TGCGCCAGCAGCCAAGAACGCCGGGGACAGGGAAAAGGAAACACCATATATTTT.

The gene calls are TRBV19 and TRBJ2-7, with 7 positions matching TRBD1. Germline V gene sequence: CDR1 LNHDA, CDR2 SQIVND (reference sequence). The trim removed 10 bases at V and 2 bases at J, leaving 8 bases unmatched. This CDR3 spans 13 amino acids. The CDR3 protein is CATRQGSTYEQYF. Here the CDR3 DNA reads TGTGCCACCAGACAGGGTTCAACCTACGAGCAGTACTTC.

Comments on this clone: Other DNA sequences in this specimen translate into the identical CDR3. This rearrangement joins TRBV7-9 to TRBJ2-4; no reliable D call. Germline lookup yields CDR1 SEHNR and CDR2 FQNEAQ (reference sequence). Trimming pared 0 bases from V and 2 bases from J, leaving 8 bases between. The CDR3 is made up of 15 amino acids. Here the CDR3 reads CASSLAGVTKNIQYF. The CDR3 DNA follows: TGTGCCAGCAGCTTAGCCGGTGTGACCAAAAACATTCAGTACTTC.

This clone turned up a few times. V is TRBV6-1 and J is TRBJ2-5; no reliable D call. Trimming shortened V by 1 base and J by 3 bases, and 6 bases separated the two germline ends. The CDR3 is made up of 13 amino acids. Per the germline V gene, CDR1 is MNHNS and CDR2 is SASEGT. The CDR3 region has the DNA TGTGCCAGCAGTGAAGGACGGAAAGAGACCCAGTACTTC. Translated, it gives CASSEGRKETQYF.

The chain uses TRBV5-6 and TRBJ2-1; 8 positions agree with TRBD2. Germline trimming cut 1 base from V and 8 bases from J; bases unmatched to any gene: 5. The germline V gene encodes CDR1 SGHDT and CDR2 YYEEEE. CDR3 length: 14 residues. The CDR3 spells CASSLQAGVYEQFF. DNA of the CDR3: TGTGCCAGCAGCTTGCAAGCGGGAGTATATGAGCAGTTCTTC.

V is TRBV27 and J is TRBJ2-1; TRBD1 might be the D (5 bases). V lost 5 bases to trimming and J lost 4 bases, with 12 bases between them. CDR3 length: 14 amino acids. The germline V gene encodes CDR1 MNHEY and CDR2 SMNVEV (reference sequence). CDR3 bases: TGTGCCAGCAGTGTCACAGGCCGATACAATGAGCAGTTCTTC. This codes for CASSVTGRYNEQFF.

This chain connects TRBV6-1 to TRBJ2-7, with 7 bases fitting TRBD1. Germline trimming cut 3 bases from V and 4 bases from J; bases unmatched to any gene: 3. The CDR3 is 13 amino acids. The germline V gene encodes CDR1 MNHNS and CDR2 SASEGT. The CDR3 DNA follows: TGTGCCAGCAGTGACAGGGGGTGGTACGAGCAGTACTTC. It codes for CASSDRGWYEQYF.

The V and J genes are TRBV28 and TRBJ1-5; tentatively, D is TRBD1 (6 bases). CDR3 length equals 15 residues. Germline V gene lookup returns CDR1 MDHEN and CDR2 SYDVKM. V lost 7 bases, J lost 2 bases, and 15 bases lay in between. The CDR3 reads CASTLGGGRNQPQHF. Written as DNA, the CDR3 is TGTGCCAGCACCCTGGGAGGGGGTCGCAATCAGCCCCAGCATTTT.

V is TRBV7-2 and J is TRBJ1-1; weak D call: TRBD1 (5 bases). Germline values: CDR1 SGHTA, CDR2 FQGNSA. Trimming shortened V by 3 bases and J by 1 base, and 12 bases separated the two germline ends. The CDR3 is 15 residues long. The CDR3 nucleotides read TGTGCCAGCAGCTTTCGGGGCCCGGGGAACACTGAAGCTTTCTTT. Its protein is CASSFRGPGNTEAFF.

The rearrangement uses TRBV25-1 and TRBJ2-7; D ambiguous. Germline V gives CDR1 MGHDK, CDR2 SYGVNS. The CDR3 loop spans 12 amino acids. Between the trimmed V and J ends, which lost 6 bases and 2 bases, there was a span of 8 bases. CDR3 bases: TGTGCCAGCAGGGGCCGAACCTACGAGCAGTACTTC. Translated: CASRGRTYEQYF.

This clone was seen just once. This chain connects TRBV11-2 to TRBJ2-1, with TRBD2 matching 11 bases. The CDR3 is made up of 17 amino acids. After removal of 1 base from V and 2 bases from J, the junction contained 4 bases not matched to a gene. In germline, CDR1 is SGHAT, CDR2 FQNNGV. The CDR3 protein is CASSLGGTSGAYNEQFF. The CDR3 DNA reads TGTGCCAGCAGCTTAGGGGGGACTAGCGGAGCCTACAATGAGCAGTTCTTC. The full variable domain, rest sourced from reference TRBV11-2 and TRBJ2-1, is EAGVAQSPRYKIIEKRQSVAFWCNPISGHATLYWYQQILGQGPKLLIQFQNNGVVDDSQLPKDRFSAERLKGVDSTLKIQPAKLEDSAVYLCASSLGGTSGAYNEQFFGPGTRLTVL.

This chain uses TRBV6-5 with TRBJ2-7; no reliable D call. This CDR3 region has 13 residues. V lost 2 bases and J lost 4, with 9 bases in between. Germline V gene sequence: CDR1 MNHEY, CDR2 SVGAGI. As DNA, the CDR3 is TGTGCCAGCAGTTACGCTCCAAGTTACGAGCAGTACTTC. Residues: CASSYAPSYEQYF.

This rearrangement joins TRBV30 to TRBJ2-1; the match to TRBD2 covers 9 bases. CDR1 GTSNPN and CDR2 SVGIG come from the germline V gene (reference sequence). The trim removed 4 bases at V and 8 bases at J, leaving 15 bases unmatched. This CDR3 spans 16 amino acids. The CDR3 protein is CAWKGREGRNLYEQFF. The CDR3, as DNA: TGTGCCTGGAAGGGGCGGGAGGGCCGGAACTTATATGAGCAGTTCTTC.

J is TRBJ2-1 and V is TRBV5-1, with D perhaps matching TRBD2 (5 bases). Germline V gene lookup returns CDR1 SGHRS and CDR2 YFSETQ. V lost 2 bases and J lost 4, with 10 bases in between. The CDR3 is 14 amino acids. The CDR3 bases are TGCGCCAGCAGCTTTGCCGCGGGTTACAATGAGCAGTTCTTC. Translation gives CASSFAAGYNEQFF.

V gene TRBV30 combines with J gene TRBJ2-7; TRBD2 is a possible D gene (6 bases). Germline CDR1 and CDR2: GTSNPN and SVGIG (reference sequence). V shed 2 bases and J shed 2 bases, with 7 bases lying between them. The CDR3 length is 12 residues. The CDR3 region has the DNA TGTGCCTGGAGTAGGACTACCTACGAGCAGTACTTC. Translated: CAWSRTTYEQYF.

The chain recombines TRBV7-9 with TRBJ2-1, with 7 bases that match TRBD2. V was clipped by 8 bases and J by 9 bases; unmatched bases: 19. Germline-derived CDR1 and CDR2 are SEHNR and FQNEAQ (reference sequence). The CDR3 length is 16 residues. CDR3 DNA: TGTGCCAGCTGTGTAAAGATTGGATTGCGGGAGATTGAGCAGTTCTTC. Its translation: CASCVKIGLREIEQFF.

The chain combines TRBV9 with TRBJ2-1; 15 bases line up with TRBD2. The CDR3 consists of 17 residues. The J segment lost 9 bases and the V segment lost 0 bases, leaving 7 bases of the junction unmatched. The germline V gene has CDR1 SGDLS and CDR2 YYNGEE. The CDR3 here is CASSVAWTSGRASEQFF. The CDR3 DNA is TGTGCCAGCAGCGTAGCCTGGACTAGCGGGAGGGCGAGTGAGCAGTTCTTC.

The chain has TRBV5-4 and TRBJ2-5, with TRBD2 identical over 12 bases. From germline, CDR1 is SGHNT and CDR2 YYREEE (reference sequence). The CDR3 covers 15 residues. V dropped 4 bases and J dropped 1; count of bases not matched to a gene: 2. The CDR3, as DNA: TGTGCCAGCAGCCGGACTAGCGGGATCCAAGAGACCCAGTACTTC. Its translation is CASSRTSGIQETQYF.

This clone was recorded only once. Here the CDR3 reads CASSIGRTTEAFF. The CDR3 region has the DNA TGTGCCAGTAGTATAGGCCGAACCACTGAAGCTTTCTTT. J is TRBJ1-1 and V is TRBV19; D call uncertain. The V gene lost 1 base and the J gene lost 4 bases, with 7 bases spanning the gap. This CDR3 spans 13 amino acids. Germline V gives CDR1 LNHDA, CDR2 SQIVND (reference sequence).

The chain couples TRBV5-1 to TRBJ2-4; no definite D call. From germline, CDR1 is SGHRS and CDR2 YFSETQ. The CDR3 spans 16 residues. V was shortened by 0 bases and J by 1 base, with 11 bases between the two germline ends. CDR3 bases: TGCGCCAGCAGCTTGGAGATAAGGTGCGCCAAAAACATTCAGTACTTC. It specifies CASSLEIRCAKNIQYF.

This chain links TRBV2 with TRBJ2-3, with D perhaps matching TRBD2 (6 bases). In germline, CDR1 is SNHLY, CDR2 FYNNEI. Trimming shortened V by 6 bases and J by 1 base, and 20 bases separated the two germline ends. The CDR3 is made up of 17 amino acids. The CDR3 protein is CASRSIPMVAGTDTQYF. CDR3 DNA sequence: TGTGCCAGCAGAAGTATCCCGATGGTAGCGGGCACAGATACGCAGTATTTT.

The chain is built from TRBV10-3 and TRBJ1-3; D is undetermined. V was cut by 2 bases and J by 0 bases, with 5 bases left in between. CDR1 is ENHRY, CDR2 SYGVKD, per germline. CDR3 size: 14 residues. The CDR3 loop reads CAISEINSGNTIYF. The DNA for the CDR3 is TGTGCCATCAGTGAGATTAACTCTGGAAACACCATATATTTT.

This chain uses TRBV18 with TRBJ2-1; D may match TRBD1 or TRBD2 (5 bases each). This CDR3 has 13 amino acids. CDR1 and CDR2 (germline): KGHSH, LQKENI. V was trimmed by 2 bases and J by 7 bases, leaving 9 bases between them. This CDR3 is CASSPKWGNEQFF. The CDR3 DNA follows: TGTGCCAGCTCACCAAAGTGGGGGAATGAGCAGTTCTTC.